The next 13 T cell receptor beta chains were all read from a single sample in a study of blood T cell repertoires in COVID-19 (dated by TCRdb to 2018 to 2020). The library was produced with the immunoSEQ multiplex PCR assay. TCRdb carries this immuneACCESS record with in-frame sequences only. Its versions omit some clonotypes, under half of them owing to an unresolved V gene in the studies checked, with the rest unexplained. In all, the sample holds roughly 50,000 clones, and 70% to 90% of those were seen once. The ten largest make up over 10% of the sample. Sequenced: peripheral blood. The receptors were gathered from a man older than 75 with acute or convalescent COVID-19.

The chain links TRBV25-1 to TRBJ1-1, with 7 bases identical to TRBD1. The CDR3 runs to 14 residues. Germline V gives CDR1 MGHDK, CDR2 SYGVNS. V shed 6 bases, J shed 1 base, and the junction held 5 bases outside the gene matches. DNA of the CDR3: TGTGCCAGCAGAGTCCAGGGGGAGAACACTGAAGCTTTCTTT. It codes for CASRVQGENTEAFF. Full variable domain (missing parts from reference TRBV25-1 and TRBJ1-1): EADIYQTPRYLVIGTGKKITLECSQTMGHDKMYWYQQDPGMELHLIHYSYGVNSTEKGDLSSESTVSRIRTEHFPLTLESARPSHTSQYLCASRVQGENTEAFFGQGTRLTVV.

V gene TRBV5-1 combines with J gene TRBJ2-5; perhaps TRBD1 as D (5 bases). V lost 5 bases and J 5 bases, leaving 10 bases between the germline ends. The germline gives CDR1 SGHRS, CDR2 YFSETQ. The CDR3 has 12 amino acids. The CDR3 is CASSPGLETQYF. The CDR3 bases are TGCGCCAGCAGTCCAGGGTTGGAGACCCAGTACTTC.

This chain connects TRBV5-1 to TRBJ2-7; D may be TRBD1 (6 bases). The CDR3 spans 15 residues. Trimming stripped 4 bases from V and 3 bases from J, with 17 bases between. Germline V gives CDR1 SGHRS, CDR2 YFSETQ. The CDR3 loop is CASSTGQPTIYEQYF. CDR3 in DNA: TGCGCCAGCAGCACCGGACAGCCAACAATCTACGAGCAGTACTTC.

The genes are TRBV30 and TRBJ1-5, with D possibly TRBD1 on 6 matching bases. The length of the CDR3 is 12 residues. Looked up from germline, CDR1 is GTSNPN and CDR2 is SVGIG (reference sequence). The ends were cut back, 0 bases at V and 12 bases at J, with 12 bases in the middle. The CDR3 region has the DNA TGTGCCTGGAGTGTACTAGGGGGGGACCAGCATTTT. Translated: CAWSVLGGDQHF. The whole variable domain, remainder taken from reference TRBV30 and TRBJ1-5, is SQTIHQWPATLVQPVGSPLSLECTVEGTSNPNLYWYRQAAGRGLQLLFYSVGIGQISSEVPQNLSASRPQDRQFILSSKKLLLSDSGFYLCAWSVLGGDQHFGDGTRLSIL.

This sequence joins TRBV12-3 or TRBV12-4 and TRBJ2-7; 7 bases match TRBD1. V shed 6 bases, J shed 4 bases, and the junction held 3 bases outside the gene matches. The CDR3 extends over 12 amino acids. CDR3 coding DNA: TGTGCCAGCAGGACAGGGATTTACGAGCAGTACTTC. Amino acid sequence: CASRTGIYEQYF.

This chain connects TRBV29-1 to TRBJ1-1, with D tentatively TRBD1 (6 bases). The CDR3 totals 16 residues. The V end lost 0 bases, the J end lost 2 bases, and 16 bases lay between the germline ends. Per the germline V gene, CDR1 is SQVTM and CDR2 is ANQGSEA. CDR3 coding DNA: TGCAGCGTTGAAGATCCTTGGGGACAATCAAACACTGAAGCTTTCTTT. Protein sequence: CSVEDPWGQSNTEAFF.

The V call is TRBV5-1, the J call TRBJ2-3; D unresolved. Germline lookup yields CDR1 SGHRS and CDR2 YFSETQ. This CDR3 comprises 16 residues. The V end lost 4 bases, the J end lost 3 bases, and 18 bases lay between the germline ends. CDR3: CASSPAGSTVTDTQYF. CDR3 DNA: TGCGCCAGCAGCCCGGCCGGGTCCACCGTAACAGATACGCAGTATTTT.

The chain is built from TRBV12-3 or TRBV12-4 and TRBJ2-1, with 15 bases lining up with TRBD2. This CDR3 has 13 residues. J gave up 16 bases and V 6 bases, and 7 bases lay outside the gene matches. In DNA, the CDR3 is TGTGCCAGCAGACGGACTAGCGGGGGGGCGCGTTTCTTC. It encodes CASRRTSGGARFF.

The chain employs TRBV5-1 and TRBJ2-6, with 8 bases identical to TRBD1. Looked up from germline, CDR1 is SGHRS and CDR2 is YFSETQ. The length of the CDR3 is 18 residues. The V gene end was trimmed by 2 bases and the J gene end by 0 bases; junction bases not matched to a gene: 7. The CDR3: CASSFSGQGLSGANVLTF. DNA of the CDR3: TGCGCCAGCAGCTTTAGTGGACAGGGTCTCTCTGGGGCCAACGTCCTGACTTTC.

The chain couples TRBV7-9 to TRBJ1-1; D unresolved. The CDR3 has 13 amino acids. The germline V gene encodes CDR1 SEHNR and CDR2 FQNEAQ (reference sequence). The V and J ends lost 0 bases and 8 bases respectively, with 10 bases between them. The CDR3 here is CASSLALLAEAFF. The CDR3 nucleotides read TGTGCCAGCAGCTTAGCGCTCCTGGCAGAAGCTTTCTTT.

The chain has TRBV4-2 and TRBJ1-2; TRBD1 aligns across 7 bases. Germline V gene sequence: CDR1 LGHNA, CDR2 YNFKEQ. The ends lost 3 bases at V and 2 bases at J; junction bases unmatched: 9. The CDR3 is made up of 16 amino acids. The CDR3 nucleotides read TGTGCCAGCAGCCAGGACCGACAGGGAGGAAACTATGGCTACACCTTC. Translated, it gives CASSQDRQGGNYGYTF.

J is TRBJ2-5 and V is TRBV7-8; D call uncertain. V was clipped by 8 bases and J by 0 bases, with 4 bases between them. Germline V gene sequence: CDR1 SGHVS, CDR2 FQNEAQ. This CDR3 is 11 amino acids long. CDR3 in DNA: TGTGCCAGCGAGTACCAAGAGACCCAGTACTTC. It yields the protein CASEYQETQYF.

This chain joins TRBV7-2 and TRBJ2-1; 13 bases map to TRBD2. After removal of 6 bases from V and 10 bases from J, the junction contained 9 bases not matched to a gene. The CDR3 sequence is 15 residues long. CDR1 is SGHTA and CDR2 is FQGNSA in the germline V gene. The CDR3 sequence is CASSPELAGGLEQFF. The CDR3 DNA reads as TGTGCCAGCAGTCCTGAACTAGCGGGGGGGCTGGAGCAGTTCTTC.